This entry describes one TCR beta chain. This clone's antigen is unknown. No much larger clonotype is one base removed from it; base qualities were not supplied. The label giving this sample's time point can be read as: about 28 days (+/-7) after the second vaccine dose. AZD1222 recipients whose second dose came at about 4 weeks and those whose second dose came at about 12 weeks were combined into one group, since spike-specific TCR depth and breadth did not differ between the two schedules. Vaccinee samples came from UK trials COV001 and COV002, including a single-blind randomized controlled phase 2/3 trial of AZD1222 (ChAdOx1 nCoV-19) in healthy adults. Trial participant PBMC samples were collected at day 0 and day 28 after the second dose for TCRbeta chain sequencing. The sample belongs to a study of T cell responses to AZD1222 COVID-19 vaccine listed by TCRdb under 2021. For the wider study: A total of 233 trial participants underwent TCR sequencing, of whom about 210 had received two doses of AZD1222 and approximately 25 had received two doses of the MenACWY control vaccine. Trial participants were enrolled into age subgroups of 18-55, 56-69 and 70-plus years, which contained 148, 28 and 57 TCR-sequenced participants, respectively.

What the study reported, not specific to this receptor: Because no day 14 peak-response samples were available, repertoires were characterized only after the peak T cell response. In the small 56-69-year group, the increase in depth fell short of significance, most likely because of low power. Spike-specific TCR breadth and depth rose significantly after two AZD1222 doses compared with day 0 and with MenACWY recipients. Only five to seven AZD1222 recipients were SARS-CoV-2 seropositive at baseline, limiting conclusions about previously exposed vaccinees. Reportedly, almost half of the unique spike-specific TCRs recognized epitopes lying outside the regions that are mutated in the B.1.351 and B.1.1.7 variants. The whole spike protein was spanned by vaccine-associated CD4 TCRs, and dominant responses were seen in regions 160-218 and 743-854. Participants were mostly white British and included more females than males, and it was suggested by the authors that clonal diversity may have been underestimated.

Reading the germline V gene gives CDR1 MNHEY and CDR2 SVGAGI. The CDR3 spans 14 residues, from the cysteine through the phenylalanine. Only CDR3 DNA remains: 42 bases, in frame from the first base. V gives up 6 bases and J gives up 0 bases, and the segment between their germline ends measures 11 bases. The CDR3 regions of human TCRbeta chains were analyzed by immunosequencing. On the authors' methods: TCRs in the repertoires were compared against a reference library of SARS-CoV-2-specific TCRs that had been generated with the MIRA antigen-specificity platform. Breadth was defined as the fraction of unique TCRs that were SARS-CoV-2-associated, and depth was defined as the fraction of total T cells that were SARS-CoV-2-associated. Using the MIRA data, every spike-specific TCR was mapped to the spike region that the TCR reacted to and assigned to either a CD4 or a CD8 class. Log10-transformed breadth and depth values were compared by one-way ANOVA with Sidak's multiple comparisons tests. Entries here come from immuneACCESS through TCRdb and include only in-frame sequences with V and J called. Some clones fail to appear in such tables; in the studies checked, an unresolved V gene covers under half of the shortfall, and the cause of the remainder is unknown. V and J calls plus clone size are reproduced from that table; the DNA served to infer D and trimming. This sample comprises over 80,000 clones, approximately 90% of them detected only once. Together, the top ten hold just over 8% of the sample.

This specimen was peripheral blood, taken 28 days after the second AZD1222 dose. The rearrangement combines TRBV6-5 with TRBJ1-1; perhaps TRBD1 is the D gene, with 5 bases matching. The source is an adult who received the AZD1222 COVID-19 vaccine. CDR3 protein: CASRVTAMNTEAFF. In nucleotide form, the sequence is TGTGCCAGCAGGGTGACAGCTATGAACACTGAAGCTTTCTTT.